One T cell receptor (beta chain) is described in this entry. The sample is drawn from a study of control samples from healthy donors and cancer patients. The table came from immunoSEQ multiplex PCR; TCRdb's copy has only in-frame clones and leaves some out. The table records some 150,000 clones, about 89% of them present only once. This clonotype originated in a man aged 25-45 years in good health. The source material was blood.

CDR3 sequence (DNA): TGTGCCAGCAGCTCAGGACTAGCGGGAGGGATTTGGGATGAGCAGTTCTTC. Encoded protein: CASSSGLAGGIWDEQFF. The chain is built from TRBV7-2 and TRBJ2-1; 15 nucleotides agree with TRBD2. The CDR3 covers 17 residues. V lost 4 bases, J lost 8 bases, and 9 bases stayed unmatched. Germline CDR1 is SGHTA and CDR2 is FQGNSA.